The rows below give T cell receptor beta chains drawn from one sample of a study of T cell responses to AZD1222 COVID-19 vaccine. Sequenced by immunoSEQ multiplex PCR; TCRdb stores in-frame clones only, minus some. The sample carries approximately 180,000 clones, approximately 88% recorded once. Sample: peripheral blood, taken on day 0 of AZD1222 vaccination. The receptors shown here come from an adult in good health. Both conserved end residues are part of each CDR3. Fields, in order: J gene, V gene, clone size, D gene, CDR3 protein, CDR3 DNA. A D gene is named only where the DNA matches it firmly. Clone size is shown for a subset of rows, as once, few, many or a class of expanded clone.

j_gene: TRBJ1-1; v_gene: TRBV16; abundance: NA; d_gene: TRBD1; CDR3aa: CASSQARTGTNTEAFF; CDR3nt: TGTGCCAGCAGCCAAGCCCGGACAGGGACGAACACTGAAGCTTTCTTT
j_gene: TRBJ1-5; v_gene: TRBV5-5; abundance: NA; d_gene: TRBD1; CDR3aa: CASSSRQGPQPQHF; CDR3nt: TGTGCCAGCAGCTCCCGACAGGGACCTCAGCCCCAGCATTTT
j_gene: TRBJ1-2; v_gene: TRBV11-2; abundance: NA; d_gene: NA; CDR3aa: CASSLDLGTPYGYTF; CDR3nt: TGTGCCAGCAGCTTAGATCTAGGAACCCCCTATGGCTACACCTTC
j_gene: TRBJ2-1; v_gene: TRBV30; abundance: NA; d_gene: TRBD2; CDR3aa: CAWSGGGSYNEQFF; CDR3nt: TGTGCCTGGAGCGGCGGGGGTTCCTACAATGAGCAGTTCTTC
j_gene: TRBJ2-1; v_gene: TRBV3-1/TRBV3-2; abundance: NA; d_gene: TRBD2; CDR3aa: CASSQLLANEQFF; CDR3nt: TGTGCCAGCAGCCAGTTACTAGCGAATGAGCAGTTCTTC
j_gene: TRBJ2-2; v_gene: TRBV2; abundance: NA; d_gene: TRBD1; CDR3aa: CASRGQGLRGNGGELFF; CDR3nt: TGTGCCAGCAGAGGACAGGGACTGAGAGGAAACGGCGGGGAGCTGTTTTTT
j_gene: TRBJ1-2; v_gene: TRBV4-3; abundance: NA; d_gene: TRBD1; CDR3aa: CASSQEQGGDYGYTF; CDR3nt: TGCGCCAGCAGCCAAGAACAGGGGGGAGACTATGGCTACACCTTC
j_gene: TRBJ1-4; v_gene: TRBV7-2; abundance: once; d_gene: NA; CDR3aa: CASSLVLEEKLFF; CDR3nt: TGTGCCAGCAGCTTGGTTCTTGAGGAAAAACTGTTTTTT
j_gene: TRBJ2-7; v_gene: TRBV24-1; abundance: NA; d_gene: TRBD1; CDR3aa: CATSDPGQGTYEQYF; CDR3nt: TGTGCCACCAGTGACCCGGGACAGGGGACCTACGAGCAGTACTTC
j_gene: TRBJ1-1; v_gene: TRBV19; abundance: NA; d_gene: NA; CDR3aa: CASRPIGNKNTEAFF; CDR3nt: TGTGCCAGTAGACCCATTGGGAACAAGAACACTGAAGCTTTCTTT
j_gene: TRBJ2-3; v_gene: TRBV24-1; abundance: once; d_gene: NA; CDR3aa: CATSDSRSSDTQYF; CDR3nt: TGTGCCACCAGTGACTCCCGGTCCTCTGATACGCAGTATTTT
j_gene: TRBJ2-2; v_gene: TRBV27; abundance: NA; d_gene: NA; CDR3aa: CASTWLSRANTGELFF; CDR3nt: TGTGCCAGCACATGGTTGAGCAGGGCGAACACCGGGGAGCTGTTTTTT
j_gene: TRBJ1-6; v_gene: TRBV2; abundance: NA; d_gene: NA; CDR3aa: CASSSRRQDNSPLHF; CDR3nt: TGTGCCAGCAGTAGCCGGAGGCAAGATAATTCACCCCTCCACTTT
j_gene: TRBJ2-6; v_gene: TRBV27; abundance: NA; d_gene: TRBD1; CDR3aa: CASSYGQGRSGANVLTF; CDR3nt: TGTGCCAGCAGCTACGGACAGGGTAGGTCTGGGGCCAACGTCCTGACTTTC
j_gene: TRBJ1-4; v_gene: TRBV3-1/TRBV3-2; abundance: NA; d_gene: TRBD1; CDR3aa: CASSQDLGRTGSQKLFF; CDR3nt: TGTGCCAGCAGCCAAGATCTGGGCAGGACAGGGAGCCAAAAACTGTTTTTT
j_gene: TRBJ2-3; v_gene: TRBV28; abundance: once; d_gene: NA; CDR3aa: CASSLHGAGSTDTQYF; CDR3nt: TGTGCCAGCAGTTTACACGGGGCCGGTAGCACAGATACGCAGTATTTT
j_gene: TRBJ1-6; v_gene: TRBV9; abundance: NA; d_gene: NA; CDR3aa: CASSVFGDSPLHF; CDR3nt: TGTGCCAGCAGCGTATTCGGGGATTCACCCCTCCACTTT
j_gene: TRBJ1-3; v_gene: TRBV9; abundance: NA; d_gene: NA; CDR3aa: CASSPYPVDSGNTIYF; CDR3nt: TGTGCCAGCAGCCCTTACCCAGTAGACTCTGGAAACACCATATATTTT
j_gene: TRBJ1-1; v_gene: TRBV11-2; abundance: medium-sized; d_gene: NA; CDR3aa: CASSLTRRLMNTEAFF; CDR3nt: TGTGCCAGCAGCTTAACTCGACGGCTCATGAACACTGAAGCTTTCTTT
j_gene: TRBJ1-6; v_gene: TRBV5-1; abundance: few; d_gene: NA; CDR3aa: CASSSAHNYNSPLHF; CDR3nt: TGCGCCAGCAGCAGCGCCCATAACTATAATTCACCCCTCCACTTT
j_gene: TRBJ1-1; v_gene: TRBV5-6; abundance: NA; d_gene: TRBD1; CDR3aa: CASNPQGPGGTEAFF; CDR3nt: TGTGCCAGCAACCCACAGGGGCCGGGCGGCACTGAAGCTTTCTTT
j_gene: TRBJ2-1; v_gene: TRBV2; abundance: NA; d_gene: TRBD1; CDR3aa: CASSEQGARYEQFF; CDR3nt: TGTGCCAGCAGTGAGCAGGGGGCCAGGTATGAGCAGTTCTTC
j_gene: TRBJ2-7; v_gene: TRBV6-5; abundance: once; d_gene: TRBD2; CDR3aa: CASRDGTSGSDEQYF; CDR3nt: TGTGCCAGCAGAGACGGGACTAGCGGGAGTGACGAGCAGTACTTC
j_gene: TRBJ1-3; v_gene: TRBV4-1; abundance: NA; d_gene: NA; CDR3aa: CASSQGRQVGSGNTIYF; CDR3nt: TGCGCCAGCAGCCAAGGAAGACAGGTTGGCTCTGGAAACACCATATATTTT
j_gene: TRBJ2-3; v_gene: TRBV30; abundance: NA; d_gene: NA; CDR3aa: CAYAQSTDTQYF; CDR3nt: TGTGCCTACGCCCAGAGCACAGATACGCAGTATTTT
j_gene: TRBJ2-5; v_gene: TRBV6-5; abundance: NA; d_gene: TRBD2; CDR3aa: CATLYSGKKETQYF; CDR3nt: TGTGCCACCCTGTATAGCGGGAAGAAAGAGACCCAGTACTTC
j_gene: TRBJ2-7; v_gene: TRBV6-2/TRBV6-3; abundance: NA; d_gene: NA; CDR3aa: CASSYKSPPGYPYEQYF; CDR3nt: TGTGCCAGCAGTTACAAATCACCTCCTGGGTACCCCTACGAGCAGTACTTC
j_gene: TRBJ2-7; v_gene: TRBV7-2; abundance: NA; d_gene: NA; CDR3aa: CASSLQVGVSTYEQYF; CDR3nt: TGTGCCAGCAGCTTACAGGTCGGGGTATCCACCTACGAGCAGTACTTC
j_gene: TRBJ1-3; v_gene: TRBV5-1; abundance: NA; d_gene: NA; CDR3aa: CASSLGAGNTIYF; CDR3nt: TGCGCCAGCAGCTTGGGTGCTGGAAACACCATATATTTT
j_gene: TRBJ1-5; v_gene: TRBV11-2; abundance: once; d_gene: NA; CDR3aa: CASSLGPGSNQPQHF; CDR3nt: TGTGCCAGCAGCTTAGGACCCGGGAGCAATCAGCCCCAGCATTTT
j_gene: TRBJ2-2; v_gene: TRBV4-2; abundance: NA; d_gene: TRBD2; CDR3aa: CASSQVRGGVGELFF; CDR3nt: TGTGCCAGCAGCCAAGTGCGGGGGGGCGTCGGGGAGCTGTTTTTT
j_gene: TRBJ1-5; v_gene: TRBV7-8; abundance: once; d_gene: NA; CDR3aa: CASSPDSNQPQHF; CDR3nt: TGTGCCAGCAGCCCAGATAGCAATCAGCCCCAGCATTTT
j_gene: TRBJ2-2; v_gene: TRBV27; abundance: once; d_gene: NA; CDR3aa: CAVRDHNTGELFF; CDR3nt: TGTGCCGTCCGGGACCACAACACCGGGGAGCTGTTTTTT
j_gene: TRBJ1-5; v_gene: TRBV28; abundance: NA; d_gene: TRBD1; CDR3aa: CASRRDRGYSNQPQHF; CDR3nt: TGTGCCAGCAGGCGGGACAGGGGGTATAGCAATCAGCCCCAGCATTTT
j_gene: TRBJ2-7; v_gene: TRBV4-1; abundance: once; d_gene: NA; CDR3aa: CASSPPGRTYEQYF; CDR3nt: TGCGCCAGCAGCCCGCCGGGACGGACCTACGAGCAGTACTTC
j_gene: TRBJ2-1; v_gene: TRBV28; abundance: NA; d_gene: TRBD2; CDR3aa: CASSLGAGRLNEQFF; CDR3nt: TGTGCCAGCAGTTTAGGAGCGGGAAGGTTGAATGAGCAGTTCTTC
j_gene: TRBJ2-1; v_gene: TRBV5-1; abundance: NA; d_gene: TRBD2; CDR3aa: CASSSGGIYPNNEQFF; CDR3nt: TGCGCCAGCAGCAGCGGGGGAATTTATCCCAACAATGAGCAGTTCTTC
j_gene: TRBJ1-5; v_gene: TRBV30; abundance: NA; d_gene: NA; CDR3aa: CAWSVRQGSNQPQHF; CDR3nt: TGTGCCTGGAGTGTAAGGCAGGGCAGCAATCAGCCCCAGCATTTT
j_gene: TRBJ1-2; v_gene: TRBV5-4; abundance: NA; d_gene: NA; CDR3aa: CASSFSTGRNYGYTF; CDR3nt: TGTGCCAGCAGCTTTTCTACAGGGAGGAACTATGGCTACACCTTC
j_gene: TRBJ2-5; v_gene: TRBV7-9; abundance: NA; d_gene: TRBD1; CDR3aa: CASSYTFQGAGKETQYF; CDR3nt: TGTGCCAGCAGCTATACCTTCCAGGGGGCCGGGAAAGAGACCCAGTACTTC